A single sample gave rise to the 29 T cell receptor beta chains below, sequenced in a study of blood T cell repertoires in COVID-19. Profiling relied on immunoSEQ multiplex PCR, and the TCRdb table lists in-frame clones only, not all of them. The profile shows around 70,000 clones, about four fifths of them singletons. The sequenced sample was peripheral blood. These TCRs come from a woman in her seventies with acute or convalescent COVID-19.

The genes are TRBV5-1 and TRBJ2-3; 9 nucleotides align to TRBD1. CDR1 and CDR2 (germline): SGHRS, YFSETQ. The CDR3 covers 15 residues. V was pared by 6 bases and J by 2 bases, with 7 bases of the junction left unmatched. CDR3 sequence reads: CASTGQGLHTDTQYF. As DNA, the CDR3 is TGCGCCAGCACGGGACAGGGCCTTCACACAGATACGCAGTATTTT.

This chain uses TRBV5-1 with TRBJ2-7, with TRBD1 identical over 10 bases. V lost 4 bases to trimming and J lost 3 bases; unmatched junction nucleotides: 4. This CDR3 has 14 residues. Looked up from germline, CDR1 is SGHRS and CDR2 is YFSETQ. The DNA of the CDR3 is TGCGCCAGCAGCCCGGACAGGGGGGTCTACGAGCAGTACTTC. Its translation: CASSPDRGVYEQYF.

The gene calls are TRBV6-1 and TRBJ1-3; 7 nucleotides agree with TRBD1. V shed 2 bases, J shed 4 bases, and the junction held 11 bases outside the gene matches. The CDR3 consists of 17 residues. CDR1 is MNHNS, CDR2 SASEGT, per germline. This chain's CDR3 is CASSESSHRGAGNTIYF. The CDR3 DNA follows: TGTGCCAGCAGTGAATCGTCCCACAGGGGCGCGGGAAACACCATATATTTT.

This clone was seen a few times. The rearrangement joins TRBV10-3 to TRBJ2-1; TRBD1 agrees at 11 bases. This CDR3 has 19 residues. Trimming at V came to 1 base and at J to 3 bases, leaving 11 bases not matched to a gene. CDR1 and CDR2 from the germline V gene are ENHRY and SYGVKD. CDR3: CAISELVDRGRWGYNEQFF. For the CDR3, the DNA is TGTGCCATCAGTGAGTTGGTGGACAGGGGGCGGTGGGGCTACAATGAGCAGTTCTTC.

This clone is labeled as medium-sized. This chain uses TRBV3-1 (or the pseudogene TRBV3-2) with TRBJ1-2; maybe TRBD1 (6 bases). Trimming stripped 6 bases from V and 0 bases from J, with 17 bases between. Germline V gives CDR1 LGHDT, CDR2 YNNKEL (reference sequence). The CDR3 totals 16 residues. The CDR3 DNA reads TGTGCCAGCAGACGCCTAGGGGGTTCAGCTAACTATGGCTACACCTTC. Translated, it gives CASRRLGGSANYGYTF.

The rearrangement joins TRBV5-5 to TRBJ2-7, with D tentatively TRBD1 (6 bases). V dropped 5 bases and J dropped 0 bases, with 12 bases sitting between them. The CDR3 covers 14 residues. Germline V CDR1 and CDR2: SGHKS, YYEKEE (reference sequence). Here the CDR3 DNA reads TGTGCCAGCAGTTCCGGGACAACCTCCTACGAGCAGTACTTC. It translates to CASSSGTTSYEQYF.

The CDR3 DNA follows: TGTGCCAGCAGTCTAGCCGTGGGTCCCTATAATTCACCCCTCCACTTT. Amino acid sequence: CASSLAVGPYNSPLHF. This chain joins TRBV28 and TRBJ1-6; D is undetermined. The CDR3 has 16 amino acids. Germline lookup yields CDR1 MDHEN and CDR2 SYDVKM. The ends were cut back, 5 bases at V and 2 bases at J, with 13 bases in the middle.

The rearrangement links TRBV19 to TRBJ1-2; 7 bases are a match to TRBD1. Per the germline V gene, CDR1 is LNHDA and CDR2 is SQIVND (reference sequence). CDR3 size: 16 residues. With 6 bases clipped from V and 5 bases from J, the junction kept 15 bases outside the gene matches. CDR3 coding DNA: TGTGCCAGTAGGCCCAACCTCCGGGACAGACTTTATGGCTACACCTTC. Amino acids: CASRPNLRDRLYGYTF.

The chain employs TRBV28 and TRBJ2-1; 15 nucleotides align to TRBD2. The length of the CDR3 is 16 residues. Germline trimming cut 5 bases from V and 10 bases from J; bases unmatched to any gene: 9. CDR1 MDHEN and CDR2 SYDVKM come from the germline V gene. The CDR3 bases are TGTGCCAGCAGTCGACCGGGACTAGCGGGAGGTAGAGAGCAGTTCTTC. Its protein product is CASSRPGLAGGREQFF.

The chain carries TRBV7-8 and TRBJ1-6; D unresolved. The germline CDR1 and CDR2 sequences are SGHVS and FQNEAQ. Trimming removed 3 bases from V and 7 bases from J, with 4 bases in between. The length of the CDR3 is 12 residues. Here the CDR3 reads CASSFSNSPLHF. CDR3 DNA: TGTGCCAGCAGCTTTAGCAATTCACCCCTCCACTTT.

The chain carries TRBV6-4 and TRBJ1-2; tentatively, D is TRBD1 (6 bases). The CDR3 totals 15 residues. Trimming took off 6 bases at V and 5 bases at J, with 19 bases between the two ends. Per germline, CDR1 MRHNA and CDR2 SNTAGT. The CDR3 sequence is CASRGSNHGQYGYTF. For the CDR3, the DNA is TGTGCCAGCAGAGGCTCCAACCACGGACAGTATGGCTACACCTTC.

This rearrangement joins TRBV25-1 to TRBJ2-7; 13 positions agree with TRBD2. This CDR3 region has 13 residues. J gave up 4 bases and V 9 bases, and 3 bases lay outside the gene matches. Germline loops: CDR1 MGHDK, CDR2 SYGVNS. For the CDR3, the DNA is TGTGCCAGTCGGACTAGCGGGAGTTACGAGCAGTACTTC. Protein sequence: CASRTSGSYEQYF.

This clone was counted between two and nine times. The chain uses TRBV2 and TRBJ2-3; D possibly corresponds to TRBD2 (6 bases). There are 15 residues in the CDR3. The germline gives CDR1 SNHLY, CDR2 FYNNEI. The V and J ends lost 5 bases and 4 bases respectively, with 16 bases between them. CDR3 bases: TGTGCCAGCAGTCCGACTAGGAGTTGGGCAGATACGCAGTATTTT. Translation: CASSPTRSWADTQYF.

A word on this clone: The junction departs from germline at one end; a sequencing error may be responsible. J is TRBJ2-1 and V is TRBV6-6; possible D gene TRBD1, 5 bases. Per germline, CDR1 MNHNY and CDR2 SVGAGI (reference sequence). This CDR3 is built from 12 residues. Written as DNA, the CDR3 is TGTGCCAGCAGTCCCTCAGGGAATATAAAGCTCTTC. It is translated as CASSPSGNIKLF.

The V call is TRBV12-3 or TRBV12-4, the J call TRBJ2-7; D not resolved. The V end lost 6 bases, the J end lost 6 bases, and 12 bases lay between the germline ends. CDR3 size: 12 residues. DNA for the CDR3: TGTGCCAGCAGCCCCCACTCCGTCGAGCAGTACTTC. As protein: CASSPHSVEQYF.

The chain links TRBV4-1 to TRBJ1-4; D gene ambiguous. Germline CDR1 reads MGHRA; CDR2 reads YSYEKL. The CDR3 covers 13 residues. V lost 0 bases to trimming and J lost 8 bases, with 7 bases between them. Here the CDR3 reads CASSQDVLEKLFF. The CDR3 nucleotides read TGCGCCAGCAGCCAAGATGTATTGGAAAAACTGTTTTTT.

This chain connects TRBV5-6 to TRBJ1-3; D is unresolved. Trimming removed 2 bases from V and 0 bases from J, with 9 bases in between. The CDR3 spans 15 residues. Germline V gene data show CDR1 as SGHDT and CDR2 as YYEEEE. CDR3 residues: CASSLGDNSGNTIYF. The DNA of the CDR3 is TGTGCCAGCAGCTTAGGTGACAACTCTGGAAACACCATATATTTT.

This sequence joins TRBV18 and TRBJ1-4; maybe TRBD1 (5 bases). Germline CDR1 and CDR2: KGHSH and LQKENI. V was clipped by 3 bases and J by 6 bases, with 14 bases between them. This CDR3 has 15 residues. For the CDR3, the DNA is TGTGCCAGCTCACCGTTTGGCAGGGTAGATGAAAAACTGTTTTTT. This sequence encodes CASSPFGRVDEKLFF.

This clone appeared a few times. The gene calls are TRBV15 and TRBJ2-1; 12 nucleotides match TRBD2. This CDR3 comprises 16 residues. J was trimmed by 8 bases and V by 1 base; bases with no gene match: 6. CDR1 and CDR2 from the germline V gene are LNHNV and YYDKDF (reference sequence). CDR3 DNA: TGTGCCACCAGCAGAGGAAAGACTAGCGGGAGTTATGAGCAGTTCTTC. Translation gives CATSRGKTSGSYEQFF.

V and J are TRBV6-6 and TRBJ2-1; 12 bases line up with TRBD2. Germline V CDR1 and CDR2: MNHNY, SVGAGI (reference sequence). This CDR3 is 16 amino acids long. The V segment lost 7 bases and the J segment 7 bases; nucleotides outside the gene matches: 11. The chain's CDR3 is CASTPALAGGGNEQFF. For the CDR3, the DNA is TGTGCCAGCACCCCCGCCCTAGCGGGAGGGGGGAATGAGCAGTTCTTC.

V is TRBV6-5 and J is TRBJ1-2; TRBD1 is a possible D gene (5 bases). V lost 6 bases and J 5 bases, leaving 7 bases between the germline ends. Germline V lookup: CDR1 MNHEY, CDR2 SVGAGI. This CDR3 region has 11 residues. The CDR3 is CASSDRYGYTF. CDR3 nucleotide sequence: TGTGCCAGCAGCGACAGATATGGCTACACCTTC.

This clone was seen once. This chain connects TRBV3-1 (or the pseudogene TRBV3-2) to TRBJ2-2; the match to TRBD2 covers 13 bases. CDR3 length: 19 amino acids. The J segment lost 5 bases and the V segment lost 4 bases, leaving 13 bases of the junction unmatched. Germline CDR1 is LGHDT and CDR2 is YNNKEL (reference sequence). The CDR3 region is CASSPRLAGGSGGTGELFF. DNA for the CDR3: TGTGCCAGCAGCCCCCGACTAGCGGGAGGCTCGGGCGGTACCGGGGAGCTGTTTTTT.

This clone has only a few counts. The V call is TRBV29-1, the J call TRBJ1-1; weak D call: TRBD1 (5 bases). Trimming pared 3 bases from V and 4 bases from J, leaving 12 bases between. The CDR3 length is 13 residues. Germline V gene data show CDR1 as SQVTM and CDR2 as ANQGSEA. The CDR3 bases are TGCAGCGTTGACCCTCGGGGGGGCACTGAAGCTTTCTTT. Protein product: CSVDPRGGTEAFF.

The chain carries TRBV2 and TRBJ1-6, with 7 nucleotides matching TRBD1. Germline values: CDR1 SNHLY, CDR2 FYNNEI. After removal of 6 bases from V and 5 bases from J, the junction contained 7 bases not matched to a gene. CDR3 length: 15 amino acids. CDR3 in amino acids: CASSRTGSHNSPLHF. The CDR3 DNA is TGTGCCAGCAGCAGGACAGGAAGTCATAATTCACCCCTCCACTTT.

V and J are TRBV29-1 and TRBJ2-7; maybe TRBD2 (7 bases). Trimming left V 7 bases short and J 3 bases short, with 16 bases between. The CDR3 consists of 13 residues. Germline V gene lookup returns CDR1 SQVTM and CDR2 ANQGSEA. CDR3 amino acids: CSAKGGGRYEQYF. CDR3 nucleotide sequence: TGCAGCGCCAAGGGGGGGGGCCGCTACGAGCAGTACTTC.

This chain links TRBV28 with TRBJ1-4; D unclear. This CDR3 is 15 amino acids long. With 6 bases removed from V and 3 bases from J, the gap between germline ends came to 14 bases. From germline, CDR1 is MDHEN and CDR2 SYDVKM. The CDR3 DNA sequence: TGTGCCAGCAGACCTACAGCTACCTCTAATGAAAAACTGTTTTTT. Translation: CASRPTATSNEKLFF.

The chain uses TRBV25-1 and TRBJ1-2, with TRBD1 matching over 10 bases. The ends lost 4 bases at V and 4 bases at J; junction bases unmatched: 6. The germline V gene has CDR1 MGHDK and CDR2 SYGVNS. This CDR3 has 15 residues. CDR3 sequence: CASSVTGGLGYGYTF. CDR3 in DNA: TGTGCCAGCAGTGTGACAGGGGGCTTAGGCTATGGCTACACCTTC.

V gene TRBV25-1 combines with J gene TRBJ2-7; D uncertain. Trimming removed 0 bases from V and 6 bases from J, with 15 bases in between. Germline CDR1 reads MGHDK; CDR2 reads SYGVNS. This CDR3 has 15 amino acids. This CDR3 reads CASSEYFASGAEQYF. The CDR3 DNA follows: TGTGCCAGCAGTGAATATTTCGCCTCGGGTGCCGAGCAGTACTTC.

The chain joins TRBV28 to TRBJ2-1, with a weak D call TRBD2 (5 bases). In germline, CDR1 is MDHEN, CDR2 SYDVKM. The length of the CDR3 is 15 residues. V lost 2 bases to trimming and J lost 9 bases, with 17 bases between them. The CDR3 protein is CASSLLERARGEQFF. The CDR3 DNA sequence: TGTGCCAGCAGTTTACTAGAGAGGGCCCGAGGTGAGCAGTTCTTC.